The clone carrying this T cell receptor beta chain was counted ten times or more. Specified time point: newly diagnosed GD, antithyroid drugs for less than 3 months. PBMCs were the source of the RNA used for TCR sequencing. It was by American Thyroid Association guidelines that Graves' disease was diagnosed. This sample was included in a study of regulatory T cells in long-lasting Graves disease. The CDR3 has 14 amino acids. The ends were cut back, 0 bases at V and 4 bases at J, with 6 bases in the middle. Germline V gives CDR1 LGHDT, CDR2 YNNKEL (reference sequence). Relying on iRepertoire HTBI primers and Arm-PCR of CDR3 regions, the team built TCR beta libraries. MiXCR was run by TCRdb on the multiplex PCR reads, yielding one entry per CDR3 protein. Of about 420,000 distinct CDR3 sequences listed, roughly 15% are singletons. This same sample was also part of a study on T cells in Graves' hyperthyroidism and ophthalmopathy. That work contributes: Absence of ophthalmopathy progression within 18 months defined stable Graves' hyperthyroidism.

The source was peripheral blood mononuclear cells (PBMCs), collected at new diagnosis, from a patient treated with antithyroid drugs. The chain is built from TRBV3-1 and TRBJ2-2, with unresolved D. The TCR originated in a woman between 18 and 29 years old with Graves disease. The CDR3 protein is CASSQDLGTGELFF. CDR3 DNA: TGTGCCAGCAGCCAAGATCTGGGCACCGGGGAGCTGTTTTTT.